The clone carrying this TCR beta chain was found a few times. What was amplified from RNA transcripts were TCR beta CDR3 regions. An initial round of RT-PCR targeting the TCR CDR3 relied on the HTBI primer set. TCRdb called the multiplex PCR reads again in MiXCR, with one record for every CDR3 protein. The repertoire holds approximately 690,000 distinct CDR3 sequences, with 13% to 15% as singletons. These data are taken from a study of T cells in Graves' hyperthyroidism and ophthalmopathy. Deletions cut 5 bases from V and 4 bases from J, with 12 bases between. CDR3 length equals 14 residues. CDR1 is SGHTA, CDR2 FQGTGA, per germline. Clinical symptoms, serum thyroxine, TRAb, thyroid ultrasound and orbital computed tomography informed diagnoses. The PBMCs were taken from more than 8 ml of fresh peripheral blood.

Input material: blood. This rearrangement joins TRBV7-3 to TRBJ1-3; TRBD1 is a possible D gene (6 bases). The sequence derives from a woman aged 45 to 65 with Graves' ophthalmopathy. This CDR3 is CASSQGTSGNTIYF. The DNA of the CDR3 is TGTGCCAGCAGCCAGGGGACATCCGGAAACACCATATATTTT.